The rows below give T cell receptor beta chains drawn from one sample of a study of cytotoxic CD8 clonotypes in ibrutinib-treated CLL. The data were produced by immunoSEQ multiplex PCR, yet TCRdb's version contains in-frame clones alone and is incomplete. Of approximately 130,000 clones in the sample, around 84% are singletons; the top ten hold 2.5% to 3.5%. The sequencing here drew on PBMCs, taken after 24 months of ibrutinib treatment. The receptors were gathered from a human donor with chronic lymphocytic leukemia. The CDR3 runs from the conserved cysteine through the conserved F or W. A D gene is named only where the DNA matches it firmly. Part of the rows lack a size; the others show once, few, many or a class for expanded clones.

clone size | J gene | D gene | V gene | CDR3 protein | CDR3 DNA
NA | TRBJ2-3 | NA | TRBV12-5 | CATRGASDTQYF | TGTGCTACTCGGGGGGCCTCAGATACGCAGTATTTT
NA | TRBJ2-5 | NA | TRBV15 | CATSRWVLGQETQYF | TGTGCCACCAGCAGATGGGTGTTGGGGCAAGAGACCCAGTACTTC
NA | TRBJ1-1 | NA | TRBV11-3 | CASSLVWGTEAFF | TGTGCCAGCAGCTTAGTCTGGGGTACTGAAGCTTTCTTT
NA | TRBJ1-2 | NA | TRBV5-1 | CASSLEGNLYGYTF | TGCGCCAGCAGCTTGGAGGGAAATCTCTATGGCTACACCTTC
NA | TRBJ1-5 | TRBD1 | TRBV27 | CASSEYRDRDQPQHF | TGTGCCAGCAGCGAGTACCGGGACAGAGATCAGCCCCAGCATTTT
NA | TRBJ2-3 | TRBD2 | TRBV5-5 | CASSLLAGGHSDTQYF | TGTGCCAGCAGCTTGCTAGCGGGGGGGCATTCGGATACGCAGTATTTT
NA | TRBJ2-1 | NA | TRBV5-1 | CASSLATSYNEQFF | TGCGCCAGCAGCTTGGCCACAAGCTACAATGAGCAGTTCTTC
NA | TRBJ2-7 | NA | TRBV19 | CASQEQFTYEQYF | TGTGCCAGTCAGGAACAGTTTACCTACGAGCAGTACTTC
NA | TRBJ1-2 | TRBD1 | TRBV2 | CASSGQGADYYTF | TGTGCCAGCAGTGGACAGGGGGCGGACTACTACACCTTC
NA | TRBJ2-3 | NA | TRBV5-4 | CASSSPSESTDTQYF | TGTGCCAGCAGCTCTCCTAGCGAAAGCACAGATACGCAGTATTTT
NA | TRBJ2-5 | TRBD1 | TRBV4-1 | CASSQDVPGGLQETQYF | TGCGCCAGCAGCCAAGATGTTCCAGGGGGTCTCCAAGAGACCCAGTACTTC
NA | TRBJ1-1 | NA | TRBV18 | CASSPRGRSDTEAFF | TGTGCCAGCTCACCAAGGGGCAGATCTGACACTGAAGCTTTCTTT
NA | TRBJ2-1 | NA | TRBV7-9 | CASSLVSGAVYEQFF | TGTGCCAGCAGCTTAGTGTCAGGGGCCGTTTATGAGCAGTTCTTC
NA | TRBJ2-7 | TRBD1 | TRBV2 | CATTGLTYEQYF | TGTGCCACGACAGGGCTAACCTACGAGCAGTACTTC
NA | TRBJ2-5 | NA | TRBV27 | CASSMREQETQYF | TGTGCCAGCAGTATGAGAGAGCAAGAGACCCAGTACTTC
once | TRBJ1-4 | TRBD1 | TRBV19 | CASSIMTGASTNEKLFF | TGTGCCAGTAGTATTATGACAGGGGCTTCAACTAATGAAAAACTGTTTTTT
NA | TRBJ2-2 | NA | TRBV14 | CASSARVRDTGELFF | TGTGCCAGCAGCGCCCGGGTGCGAGACACCGGGGAGCTGTTTTTT
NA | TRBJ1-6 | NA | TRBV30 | CAWSAGDWNSPLHF | TGTGCCTGGAGTGCAGGGGATTGGAATTCACCCCTCCACTTT
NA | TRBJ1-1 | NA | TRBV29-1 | CSGRAGTEAFF | TGCAGCGGTAGGGCGGGGACTGAAGCTTTCTTT
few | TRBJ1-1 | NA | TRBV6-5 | CASSYHNSPNTEAFF | TGTGCCAGCAGTTATCACAACTCACCCAACACTGAAGCTTTCTTT
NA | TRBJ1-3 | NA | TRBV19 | CASSHRTILSGNTIYF | TGTGCCAGTAGCCACCGGACCATTCTCTCTGGAAACACCATATATTTT
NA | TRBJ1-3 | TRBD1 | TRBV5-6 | CASSSTTGISGNTIYF | TGTGCCAGCAGCTCCACGACAGGGATCTCTGGAAACACCATATATTTT
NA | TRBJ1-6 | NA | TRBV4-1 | CASSQGAGPDSPLHF | TGCGCCAGCAGCCAAGGGGCGGGCCCGGATTCACCCCTCCACTTT
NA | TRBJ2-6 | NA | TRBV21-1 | CASSTTVPGANVLTF | TGTGCCAGCAGCACGACAGTACCTGGGGCCAACGTCCTGACTTTC
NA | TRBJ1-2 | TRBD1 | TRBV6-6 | CASSSSEGTGVRGYTF | TGTGCCAGCAGTTCCTCGGAGGGGACAGGGGTGCGCGGCTACACCTTC